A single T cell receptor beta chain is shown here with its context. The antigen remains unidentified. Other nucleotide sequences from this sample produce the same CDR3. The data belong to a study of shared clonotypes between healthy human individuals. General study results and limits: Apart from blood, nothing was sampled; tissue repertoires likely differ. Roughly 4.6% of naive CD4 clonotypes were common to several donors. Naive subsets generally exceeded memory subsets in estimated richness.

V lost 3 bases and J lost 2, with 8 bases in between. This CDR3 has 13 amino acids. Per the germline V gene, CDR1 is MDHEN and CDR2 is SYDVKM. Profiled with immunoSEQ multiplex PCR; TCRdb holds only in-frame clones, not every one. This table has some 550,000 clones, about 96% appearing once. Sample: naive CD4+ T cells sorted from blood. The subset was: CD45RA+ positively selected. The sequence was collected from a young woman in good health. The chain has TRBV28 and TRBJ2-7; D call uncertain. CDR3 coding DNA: TGTGCCAGCAGTTTTCCCCCTGCCTACGAGCAGTACTTC. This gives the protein CASSFPPAYEQYF.